What follows are 4 T cell receptor beta chains derived from one specimen sequenced in a study of brain T cells in children with intractable seizures. Profiling relied on immunoSEQ multiplex PCR, and the TCRdb table lists in-frame clones only, not all of them. This table holds 35,000 to 50,000 clones, 80% to 95% found once. The sample here was peripheral blood, taken at surgery. These receptors came from a girl aged 2 to 9 with tuberous sclerosis and intractable seizures.

Judged by abundance, this clone is hyperexpanded. J is TRBJ2-1 and V is TRBV25-1; tentative D call: TRBD2 (6 bases). Trimming removed 2 bases at V and 0 bases at J, with 11 bases between. The CDR3 totals 16 residues. CDR1 is MGHDK, CDR2 SYGVNS, per germline. CDR3: CASSEDRGDSYNEQFF. In DNA form, the CDR3 reads TGTGCCAGCAGTGAAGATCGCGGGGACTCCTACAATGAGCAGTTCTTC.

The chain recombines TRBV6-1 with TRBJ1-1; 7 bases match TRBD1. The V segment lost 2 bases and the J segment 3 bases; nucleotides outside the gene matches: 3. The V gene's germline CDR1 is MNHNS and CDR2 SASEGT. This CDR3 spans 14 amino acids. CDR3 nucleotides: TGTGCCAGCAGTGAAACAGGGGTCGACACTGAAGCTTTCTTT. Translation gives CASSETGVDTEAFF.

The genes are TRBV7-2 and TRBJ2-3; 10 nucleotides match TRBD2. This CDR3 spans 16 amino acids. The V and J ends lost 2 bases and 4 bases, in that order; junction bases with no gene match: 6. CDR1 SGHTA and CDR2 FQGNSA come from the germline V gene. This CDR3 reads CASSLWERGGADTQYF. CDR3 nucleotide sequence: TGTGCCAGCAGCTTATGGGAGCGGGGGGGAGCAGATACGCAGTATTTT.

The rearrangement joins TRBV7-3 to TRBJ2-1; TRBD1 agrees at 9 bases. V trimming: 7 bases; J trimming: 2 bases; junction bases outside the gene matches: 6. The V gene's germline CDR1 is SGHTA and CDR2 FQGTGA. The CDR3 is made up of 15 amino acids. CDR3 sequence reads: CASTLDRGTYNEQFF. The DNA for the CDR3 is TGTGCCAGCACCCTGGACAGGGGAACCTACAATGAGCAGTTCTTC.